A selection of T cell receptor beta chains follows, all from one sample in a study of tumor and adjacent non-tumor tissue in lung cancer. Each CDR3 protein is one row after TCRdb ran MiXCR on the multiplex PCR reads. Of 110,000 or so distinct CDR3 sequences in the sample, 50% to 70% were seen once. Material for sequencing was distant non-tumor lung tissue. Receptor source: a man in his sixties with non-small cell lung cancer. The CDR3 runs from the conserved cysteine through the conserved F or W. Fields, in order: V gene, clone size, J gene, D gene, CDR3 protein, CDR3 DNA. D genes are given only for firm matches. Expanded clones get a size class; other rows say once, few or many, or leave the size out.

v_call: TRBV6-1; clone_size: .; j_call: TRBJ2-2; d_call: TRBD2; cdr3_aa: CVNSEGLAGGAGELFF; cdr3_nt: TGTGTCAACAGTGAGGGTCTAGCGGGAGGGGCCGGGGAGCTGTTTTTT
v_call: TRBV11-2; clone_size: few; j_call: TRBJ2-7; d_call: .; cdr3_aa: CASSLGLHEQCF; cdr3_nt: TGTGCCAGCAGCTTAGGATTGCACGAGCAATGCTTC
v_call: TRBV6-5; clone_size: .; j_call: TRBJ1-5; d_call: .; cdr3_aa: CTSRPGRWGNQTQHF; cdr3_nt: TGTACCAGCAGACCGGGAAGATGGGGCAATCAGACCCAGCATTTT
v_call: TRBV28; clone_size: .; j_call: TRBJ2-5; d_call: .; cdr3_aa: CTSSLSVSEETQYF; cdr3_nt: TGTACCAGCAGTTTATCAGTCAGTGAAGAGACCCAGTACTTC
v_call: TRBV12-3/TRBV12-4; clone_size: many; j_call: TRBJ1-1; d_call: .; cdr3_aa: CASNRGTTESFF; cdr3_nt: TGTGCCAGCAATCGGGGGACGACTGAATCTTTCTTT
v_call: TRBV29-1; clone_size: .; j_call: TRBJ2-7; d_call: .; cdr3_aa: CSVIIDRAYEQYF; cdr3_nt: TGCAGCGTTATCATAGACCGTGCCTACGAGCAGTACTTC
v_call: TRBV29-1; clone_size: .; j_call: TRBJ1-1; d_call: .; cdr3_aa: CSVAIGDTEAFF; cdr3_nt: TGCAGCGTTGCTATAGGGGACACTGAAGCTTTCTTT
v_call: TRBV11-3; clone_size: few; j_call: TRBJ2-1; d_call: TRBD2; cdr3_aa: CASSLRLAGGERFF; cdr3_nt: TGTGCCAGCAGCTTGAGACTAGCGGGAGGTGAGCGGTTCTTC
v_call: TRBV4-1; clone_size: once; j_call: TRBJ2-7; d_call: .; cdr3_aa: CASSLSAGEQYF; cdr3_nt: TGCGCCAGTAGCCTTAGTGCGGGCGAGCAGTACTTC
v_call: TRBV6-1; clone_size: few; j_call: TRBJ2-7; d_call: TRBD1; cdr3_aa: CASSQRQGYEQYF; cdr3_nt: TGTGCCAGCAGCCAGAGACAGGGGTACGAGCAGTACTTC